These 5 T cell receptor beta chains were sequenced from one sample in a study of cytomegalovirus exposure and HLA in healthy donors. The PCR made use of 60 Vbeta and 13 Jbeta primers. The assay was immunoSEQ multiplex PCR, and TCRdb's table has in-frame clones only and misses some. The sample contains around 59,000 clones, approximately 80% of which appear only once. Sequencing input: PBMCs. The receptors originated from a middle-aged woman in good health and CMV-seronegative.

The rearrangement uses TRBV18 and TRBJ2-7; 8 nucleotides match TRBD2. The CDR3 contains 14 residues. The germline gives CDR1 KGHSH, CDR2 LQKENI. The trim removed 2 bases at V and 7 bases at J, leaving 7 bases unmatched. Here the CDR3 reads CASSPEAGAREQYF. The CDR3, as DNA: TGTGCCAGCTCACCAGAAGCGGGAGCTCGTGAGCAGTACTTC. Combining the CDR3 with reference TRBV18 and TRBJ2-7 gives the whole variable domain NAGVMQNPRHLVRRRGQEARLRCSPMKGHSHVYWYRQLPEEGLKFMVYLQKENIIDESGMPKERFSAEFPKEGPSILRIQQVVRGDSAAYFCASSPEAGAREQYFGPGTRLTVT.

The chain combines TRBV28 with TRBJ2-7; 8 bases agree with TRBD2. The CDR3 spans 16 residues. CDR1 and CDR2 from the germline V gene are MDHEN and SYDVKM. V lost 8 bases to trimming and J lost 0 bases; unmatched junction nucleotides: 12. DNA of the CDR3: TGTGCCAGCTGGGGTAGCGGGGTCAGGAGCTCCTACGAGCAGTACTTC. Residues: CASWGSGVRSSYEQYF.

The chain employs TRBV27 and TRBJ1-4; TRBD1 agrees at 8 bases. The CDR3 is 14 amino acids. Germline loops: CDR1 MNHEY, CDR2 SMNVEV (reference sequence). V trimming: 6 bases; J trimming: 4 bases; junction bases outside the gene matches: 4. In nucleotides, the CDR3 is TGTGCCAGCAGACCGGGACAGGTTAATGAAAAACTGTTTTTT. This encodes CASRPGQVNEKLFF. Filled out from reference TRBV27 and TRBJ1-4, the complete variable domain reads EAQVTQNPRYLITVTGKKLTVTCSQNMNHEYMSWYRQDPGLGLRQIYYSMNVEVTDKGDVPEGYKVSRKEKRNFPLILESPSPNQTSLYFCASRPGQVNEKLFFGSGTQLSVL.

This chain connects TRBV7-8 to TRBJ2-7; 7 nucleotides line up with TRBD2. Per the germline V gene, CDR1 is SGHVS and CDR2 is FQNEAQ. J lost 0 bases, V lost 5 bases, and 10 bases had no gene match. The CDR3 sequence is 16 residues long. This CDR3 reads CASSDVGAGFSYEQYF. The DNA of the CDR3 is TGTGCCAGCAGCGACGTCGGAGCGGGATTCTCCTACGAGCAGTACTTC.

The count of this clone is one. The chain uses TRBV15 and TRBJ1-2, with D tentatively TRBD1 (6 bases). Trimming removed 9 bases at V and 2 bases at J, with 16 bases between. There are 14 residues in the CDR3. Germline CDR1 LNHNV, CDR2 YYDKDF (reference sequence). In nucleotides, the CDR3 is TGTGCCACTGGGGGGGGGACACCGAACTATGGCTACACCTTC. Amino acids: CATGGGTPNYGYTF.